The 23 T cell receptor beta chains given below trace back to one sample, sequenced in a study of T cells expressing NK-cell markers. TCRdb re-analyzed the 5' RACE reads; it lists each CDR3 protein once, without DNA. The sample holds fewer than 550,000 distinct CDR3 sequences. Sequenced: blood T cells: a sorted CD56 or NKG2C T cell subset, CD4+ or CD8+ T cells, or bulk PBMC T cells (not recorded which). These receptors were collected from a woman aged 50 to 60 in good health.

This chain joins TRBV30 and TRBJ1-1; as DNA is missing, the TRBD1 call by TCRdb cannot be tested. Germline loops: CDR1 GTSNPN, CDR2 SVGIG (reference sequence). There are 12 residues in the CDR3. CDR3 residues: CAWEQGGAEAFF.

The genes are TRBV20-1 and TRBJ2-5; TCRdb names TRBD1, which stays unverified in the absence of DNA. Germline V gives CDR1 DFQATT, CDR2 SNEGSKA (reference sequence). The CDR3 spans 13 residues. This chain's CDR3 is CSASRGPETAQYF.

CDR3 sequence reads: CASSLVGSEQFF. V is TRBV27 and J is TRBJ2-1. The CDR3 contains 12 residues. Germline values: CDR1 MNHEY, CDR2 SMNVEV (reference sequence).

The chain recombines TRBV12-3 or TRBV12-4 with TRBJ2-7; TCRdb lists TRBD1, though no DNA is available to test this call. The CDR3 is made up of 16 amino acids. CDR3 residues: CASSSRRDRSPYEQYF.

The chain joins TRBV4-1 to TRBJ2-1; as DNA is missing, the TRBD2 call by TCRdb cannot be tested. CDR1 and CDR2 (germline): MGHRA, YSYEKL. The CDR3 runs to 15 residues. This chain's CDR3 is CASSQDRGVGVEQFF.

This sequence joins TRBV9 and TRBJ2-3; TCRdb designates TRBD2, a call that cannot be tested without DNA. The CDR3 extends over 15 amino acids. Germline-derived CDR1 and CDR2 are SGDLS and YYNGEE. The CDR3 sequence: CASSVEVGGTNTQYF.

This chain links TRBV20-1 with TRBJ1-4; the TCRdb D gene call, TRBD1, has no DNA to confirm it. This CDR3 region has 14 residues. Looked up from germline, CDR1 is DFQATT and CDR2 is SNEGSKA (reference sequence). CDR3 amino acids: CSANLEGGPSKLFF.

The chain has TRBV20-1 and TRBJ2-1; no DNA is available, so the TRBD1 call from TCRdb remains unchecked. The CDR3 covers 16 residues. Germline CDR1 is DFQATT and CDR2 is SNEGSKA (reference sequence). CDR3 loop: CSARDRATYRYNEQFF.

The genes are TRBV29-1 and TRBJ2-1. CDR1 SQVTM and CDR2 ANQGSEA come from the germline V gene. The CDR3 is 11 amino acids. CDR3 residues: CSALNGNEQFF.

The chain uses TRBV12-3 or TRBV12-4 and TRBJ1-4; absent DNA, TCRdb's TRBD1 call cannot be checked. The CDR3 covers 15 residues. CDR3 protein: CASSPDRGWSEKLFF.

The chain recombines TRBV11-2 with TRBJ1-5; TCRdb lists TRBD1, though no DNA is available to test this call. This CDR3 is 14 amino acids long. In germline, CDR1 is SGHAT, CDR2 FQNNGV. The CDR3 loop is CASSLDRGGEPQHF. The complete variable domain, with remaining parts taken from reference TRBV11-2 and TRBJ1-5, reads EAGVAQSPRYKIIEKRQSVAFWCNPISGHATLYWYQQILGQGPKLLIQFQNNGVVDDSQLPKDRFSAERLKGVDSTLKIQPAKLEDSAVYLCASSLDRGGEPQHFGDGTRLSIL.

The chain employs TRBV3-1 and TRBJ2-7; TCRdb names TRBD1, which stays unverified in the absence of DNA. This CDR3 comprises 14 residues. The germline V gene encodes CDR1 LGHDT and CDR2 YNNKEL (reference sequence). This chain's CDR3 is CASSLGPGINEQYF.

The genes are TRBV7-9 and TRBJ2-7; TCRdb's D gene call, TRBD2, goes unchecked for lack of DNA. The CDR3 extends over 16 amino acids. CDR1 and CDR2 (germline): SEHNR, FQNEAQ (reference sequence). The CDR3 is CASSLAGSGRWYEQYF.

The chain combines TRBV20-1 with TRBJ2-3; the TRBD2 assignment by TCRdb is unverifiable without DNA. This CDR3 is built from 17 residues. Per the germline V gene, CDR1 is DFQATT and CDR2 is SNEGSKA (reference sequence). The CDR3 here is CSARVNRLAPSTDTQYF.

The chain combines TRBV3-1 with TRBJ1-1. The germline CDR1 and CDR2 sequences are LGHDT and YNNKEL (reference sequence). This CDR3 spans 16 amino acids. The CDR3 reads CASSQRGGEGSTEAFF.

This chain links TRBV29-1 with TRBJ1-3. Germline V gene sequence: CDR1 SQVTM, CDR2 ANQGSEA. CDR3 size: 14 residues. CDR3 protein: CSVEDHRAGNTIYF.

The chain combines TRBV2 with TRBJ1-5; lacking DNA, the TRBD1 call made by TCRdb goes unchecked. This CDR3 is built from 15 residues. CDR1 SNHLY and CDR2 FYNNEI come from the germline V gene. The CDR3: CASSSGTGAGRPQHF. The complete variable domain, with remaining parts taken from reference TRBV2 and TRBJ1-5, reads EPEVTQTPSHQVTQMGQEVILRCVPISNHLYFYWYRQILGQKVEFLVSFYNNEISEKSEIFDDQFSVERPDGSNFTLKIRSTKLEDSAMYFCASSSGTGAGRPQHFGDGTRLSIL.

This chain connects TRBV18 to TRBJ2-1; TCRdb lists TRBD2, though no DNA is available to test this call. This CDR3 region has 17 residues. Germline values: CDR1 KGHSH, CDR2 LQKENI. This chain's CDR3 is CASSPDNPGLARGEQFF.

V and J are TRBV30 and TRBJ2-1. This CDR3 comprises 11 residues. Germline CDR1 is GTSNPN and CDR2 is SVGIG (reference sequence). Here the CDR3 reads CAWRERGEQFF.

The V call is TRBV6-1, the J call TRBJ2-1; TCRdb's D call, TRBD2, is unchecked because there is no DNA. Germline CDR1 is MNHNS and CDR2 is SASEGT. This CDR3 is built from 14 residues. The CDR3 is CASSGLAGEGEQFF.

The V and J genes are TRBV18 and TRBJ2-1; TCRdb's assignment of TRBD2 cannot be checked, as there is no DNA. Looked up from germline, CDR1 is KGHSH and CDR2 is LQKENI. This CDR3 is built from 19 residues. The CDR3 spells CASSLLGTSVSWRNNEQFF.

This chain connects TRBV11-2 to TRBJ1-5. The CDR3 has 15 residues. Germline loops: CDR1 SGHAT, CDR2 FQNNGV. The CDR3 protein is CASSLFGRWNQPQHF. The entire variable domain, with the rest obtained from reference TRBV11-2 and TRBJ1-5, is as follows: EAGVAQSPRYKIIEKRQSVAFWCNPISGHATLYWYQQILGQGPKLLIQFQNNGVVDDSQLPKDRFSAERLKGVDSTLKIQPAKLEDSAVYLCASSLFGRWNQPQHFGDGTRLSIL.

The chain combines TRBV5-1 with TRBJ2-1; TCRdb gives TRBD1 as the D gene, but with no DNA this cannot be confirmed. CDR1 SGHRS and CDR2 YFSETQ come from the germline V gene. The CDR3 length is 18 residues. The CDR3 sequence: CASSPPGQGRDRHNEQFF.